These 17 T cell receptor beta chains originate from one sample sequenced in a study of blood T cells in healthy people across ages. Alongside a J-beta primer mix, a sample-barcoded 5' primer served in a second PCR lasting roughly 7 to 11 cycles. In TCRdb, the 5' RACE reads were re-called with MiXCR into one record per CDR3 protein. The sample yields 1 million or so distinct CDR3 sequences, 20% to 25% seen once. The data also belong to a second study, concerning T cells of mothers and their children.

The sequenced sample consisted of blood. The receptor set was obtained from a girl aged 2-10 years in good health.

This clonotype was counted a few times. The V call is TRBV2, the J call TRBJ2-7; a weak D match, TRBD2 (6 bases). Trimming took 5 bases from V and 0 from J, leaving 17 bases between them. Germline V gives CDR1 SNHLY, CDR2 FYNNEI. The CDR3 totals 16 residues. CDR3 DNA: TGTGCCAGCAGTCCAAAAAGCGGGCTCTACTCCTACGAGCAGTACTTC. It yields the protein CASSPKSGLYSYEQYF.

This clonotype was seen more than once but under ten times. J is TRBJ2-3 and V is TRBV7-9; D gene uncertain. V was shortened by 3 bases and J by 3 bases, with 10 bases between the two germline ends. This CDR3 is 14 amino acids long. CDR1 is SEHNR and CDR2 is FQNEAQ in the germline V gene (reference sequence). In DNA form, the CDR3 reads TGTGCCAGCAGCTTCGTCCAAGGGACAGATACGCAGTATTTT. This translates into CASSFVQGTDTQYF.

The rearrangement joins TRBV6-5 to TRBJ1-5, with D maybe TRBD1 (5 bases). Germline V CDR1 and CDR2: MNHEY, SVGAGI. Between the trimmed V and J ends, which lost 6 bases and 5 bases, there was a span of 14 bases. The CDR3 extends over 14 amino acids. The CDR3 reads CASRGGDGYQPQHF. DNA for the CDR3: TGTGCCAGCAGGGGAGGGGACGGGTATCAGCCCCAGCATTTT.

This clonotype was seen more than once but under ten times. The chain recombines TRBV7-9 with TRBJ1-2; maybe TRBD1 (6 bases). The germline V gene encodes CDR1 SEHNR and CDR2 FQNEAQ (reference sequence). The CDR3 contains 14 residues. V lost 0 bases and J 7 bases, leaving 12 bases between the germline ends. DNA for the CDR3: TGTGCCAGCAGCTTAGCTGGAACAGGGCGTGGCTACACCTTC. The encoded protein is CASSLAGTGRGYTF.

This rearrangement joins TRBV27 to TRBJ1-6, with a weak D call TRBD1 (6 bases). Germline CDR1 is MNHEY and CDR2 is SMNVEV (reference sequence). V was clipped by 4 bases and J by 10 bases, with 17 bases between them. The CDR3 loop spans 15 amino acids. The DNA for the CDR3 is TGTGCCAGCAGTTCCGATGCAGGGGTAGGATCACCCCTCCACTTT. Protein product: CASSSDAGVGSPLHF.

The table lists this clonotype with a few counts. V usage is TRBV6-2 or TRBV6-3 and J usage is TRBJ2-5; possible D gene TRBD2, 6 bases. The DNA end favors TRBJ2-7, so the J call may be wrong. Germline loops: CDR1 MNHEY, CDR2 SVGEGT. CDR3 size: 14 residues. For the CDR3, the DNA is TGTGCCAGCAGTACCCGGGACTTTGACTACGAGCAGTACTTC. This translates into CASSTRDFDYEQYF.

This clonotype has a handful of counts. The J gene is TRBJ2-1, the V gene TRBV5-1; the D call may be TRBD1 or TRBD2 (5 bases each). CDR1 is SGHRS and CDR2 is YFSETQ in the germline V gene. This CDR3 has 15 amino acids. V dropped 1 base and J dropped 3 bases, with 11 bases sitting between them. This chain's CDR3 is CASSLYEGRYNEQFF. The CDR3 region has the DNA TGCGCCAGCAGCTTGTATGAGGGGCGCTACAATGAGCAGTTCTTC.

The V call is TRBV11-2, the J call TRBJ2-5; perhaps TRBD2 as D (6 bases). The J call may be mistaken, given a closer DNA end match to TRBJ2-1. This CDR3 spans 13 amino acids. CDR1 is SGHAT, CDR2 FQNNGV, per germline. This CDR3 reads CASSSVGRHEQFF. CDR3 bases: TGTGCCAGCAGCTCCGTCGGGAGACATGAGCAGTTCTTC.

This clonotype was counted a few times. The chain recombines TRBV28 with TRBJ1-2; 7 nucleotides match TRBD1. V was clipped by 1 base and J by 3 bases; unmatched bases: 8. This CDR3 is built from 16 residues. Germline V gene lookup returns CDR1 MDHEN and CDR2 SYDVKM. The CDR3 bases are TGTGCCAGCAGTTTATCGGGGACAGCCATCTACTATGGCTACACCTTC. Encoded protein: CASSLSGTAIYYGYTF.

V gene TRBV24-1 combines with J gene TRBJ2-5, with D possibly matching TRBD1 (5 bases). Between the trimmed V and J ends, which lost 4 bases and 5 bases, there was a span of 16 bases. The CDR3 length is 15 residues. The germline gives CDR1 KGHDR, CDR2 SFDVKD. CDR3 coding DNA: TGTGCCACCAGTGACCCTAGGGGTTCAGCGGAGACCCAGTACTTC. Translating it yields CATSDPRGSAETQYF.

V is TRBV3-1 and J is TRBJ1-2; no clear D. Germline-derived CDR1 and CDR2 are LGHDT and YNNKEL (reference sequence). The CDR3 contains 16 residues. The V end was cut by 3 bases, the J end by 4 bases, with 18 bases between. The CDR3: CASSHRTATRIYGYTF. In DNA, the CDR3 is TGTGCCAGCAGCCACAGGACGGCAACACGAATCTATGGCTACACCTTC.

The V gene is TRBV6-5, the J gene TRBJ1-4; tentative D call: TRBD1 (5 bases). The CDR3 sequence is 14 residues long. Trimming removed 1 base at V and 8 bases at J, with 11 bases between. CDR1 is MNHEY and CDR2 is SVGAGI in the germline V gene. As DNA, the CDR3 is TGTGCCAGCAGTTACTTGGGGACGGAAGAAAAACTGTTTTTT. Protein product: CASSYLGTEEKLFF.

This clonotype was found a few times. This chain connects TRBV29-1 to TRBJ2-1, with 7 bases fitting TRBD2. Germline V CDR1 and CDR2: SQVTM, ANQGSEA. The CDR3 runs 13 residues. Germline trimming cut 5 bases from V and 8 bases from J; bases unmatched to any gene: 9. The CDR3: CSVPGLVGDEQFF. The CDR3 DNA reads as TGCAGCGTTCCCGGACTAGTCGGGGATGAGCAGTTCTTC.

CDR3 sequence (DNA): TGTGCCAGCAGCCCCAGAGGAGACGACACCGGGGAGCTGTTTTTT. This translates into CASSPRGDDTGELFF. The genes are TRBV7-9 and TRBJ2-2, with no clear D. Germline V lookup: CDR1 SEHNR, CDR2 FQNEAQ (reference sequence). V gave up 5 bases and J gave up 3 bases, with 13 bases separating them. The CDR3 has 15 amino acids.

This clonotype occurred a few times. A much larger clone sits a single nucleotide away, making a read error possible. The rearrangement uses TRBV4-2 and TRBJ1-2; the D gene is possibly TRBD1 (5 bases). This CDR3 is 14 amino acids long. Germline V CDR1 and CDR2: LGHNA, YNFKEQ. CDR3 region: CASSQGVGRYGYPF. DNA of the CDR3: TGTGCCAGCAGCCAAGGTGTGGGGCGCTATGGCTACCCCTTC.

This chain connects TRBV11-1 to TRBJ2-2, with 11 positions matching TRBD2. Germline CDR1 and CDR2: SGHAT and FQDESV (reference sequence). The CDR3 length is 16 residues. Trimming removed 5 bases from V and 0 bases from J; junction bases left unmatched: 2. The CDR3: CASSKGLAANTGELFF. CDR3 in DNA: TGTGCCAGCAGCAAGGGACTAGCGGCGAACACCGGGGAGCTGTTTTTT.

The CDR3 is CASQTELGDGYTF. In DNA form, the CDR3 reads TGTGCCAGCCAGACAGAGCTTGGAGATGGCTACACCTTC. The chain uses TRBV19 and TRBJ1-2, with TRBD1 as a possible D gene (5 bases). The CDR3 covers 13 residues. Trimming took off 9 bases at V and 6 bases at J, with 17 bases between the two ends. Germline values: CDR1 LNHDA, CDR2 SQIVND (reference sequence). The complete variable domain, with remaining parts taken from reference TRBV19 and TRBJ1-2, reads DGGITQSPKYLFRKEGQNVTLSCEQNLNHDAMYWYRQDPGQGLRLIYYSQIVNDFQKGDIAEGYSVSREKKESFPLTVTSAQKNPTAFYLCASQTELGDGYTFGSGTRLTVV.